This T cell receptor beta chain was captured in a study of blood T cell repertoires in COVID-19 (dated by TCRdb to 2020 to 2022). Looking at the study overall: The collaborator samples originated in the United States, Italy and Spain and spanned the acute and convalescent phases of COVID-19. Subjects who had been exposed to COVID-19, were actively infected with it, or had recovered from it provided the deeply sampled blood TCRbeta repertoires that made up the dataset. The sample metadata nearly always contained a de-identified subject ID, COVID-19 status, age in years and sex. Samples were obtained from the ongoing ImmuneRACE study (first 160 participants) and from 950 to 1,500 subjects provided by 6 global collaborators. A freely available public database, intended as a resource for researchers studying the immune response to SARS-CoV-2, is where the repertoires were released. The material from the prospective study consisted of cDNA or gDNA derived from T cells, B-cell-depleted T cells, or PBMCs. Where available, HLA class I and class II types were taken from metadata supplied by the sample provider and were not determined by assay-based typing. Beyond this particular receptor, the publication reports: Clinical and demographic metadata were provided uncurated, with the amount varying by source and participant.

TCRbeta CDR3 regions were amplified from genomic DNA by means of the immunoSEQ Assay, a bias-controlled multiplex PCR. The original pipeline was this. Within the assay, amplification of reference gene primers was used to estimate how many nucleated cells each sample contained. Sequence reads were collapsed and filtered to measure the absolute abundance of every unique TCRbeta CDR3 rearrangement. For each sample, productive Simpson clonality was calculated as the square root of Simpson's diversity index over productive rearrangements. The immuneACCESS repertoire file appears here via TCRdb, limited to in-frame rearrangements. These files lack a portion of the clones; in checked studies, under half of the deficit traces to unresolved V genes, and the cause of the others is not known. That table gives V, J and clone size, and the DNA gave D and trimming. A total of hundreds of thousands of clones appear in this sample, around 87% of them only once. The top ten hold approximately 9.3% of the sample.

On this clone: No antigen is known for it. No much larger clone is present one base from it, and per-base qualities are unavailable.

Participants in the prospective study were enrolled through a virtual design, were aged roughly 18 to 100 years, and lived in approximately 25 United States geographic areas. In the prospective study, participants were assigned to cohorts based on the clinical history participants reported in a screening survey and a study questionnaire. For ImmuneRACE Cohort 3, a participant was defined as recovered based on two consecutive negative NP/OP PCR tests, clearance by a healthcare professional, or resolution of symptoms. In the prospective study, whole blood, serum and a nasopharyngeal or oropharyngeal swab were collected from each participant by mobile phlebotomists. Participants in the prospective study had the option to provide additional blood draws and questionnaires over an approximately 2-month period. Before DNA extraction, blood samples from the prospective study were shipped at room temperature or frozen.

Including the terminal cysteine and phenylalanine, the CDR3 comprises 16 residues. Only CDR3 DNA is held: 48 bases, read in frame from base 1. Reading the germline V gene gives CDR1 SNHLY and CDR2 FYNNEI. Relative to germline, V is 6 bases shorter and J is 0 bases shorter, with 18 bases between their ends. Sequences were obtained from PBMCs or T cells enriched from blood (not recorded which). This clonotype originated in a woman aged 50 to 60 who had recovered from COVID-19. The chain is assembled from TRBV2 and TRBJ2-7; matching of 5 bases hints at TRBD2 as the D gene. The nucleotide sequence reads TGTGCCAGCAGCCTATCACTCCGGGGTAGCTCCTACGAGCAGTACTTC. It codes for CASSLSLRGSSYEQYF. Beyond the CDR3, the reference TRBV2 and TRBJ2-7 genes provide the residues; the full variable domain reads: EPEVTQTPSHQVTQMGQEVILRCVPISNHLYFYWYRQILGQKVEFLVSFYNNEISEKSEIFDDQFSVERPDGSNFTLKIRSTKLEDSAMYFCASSLSLRGSSYEQYFGPGTRLTVT.